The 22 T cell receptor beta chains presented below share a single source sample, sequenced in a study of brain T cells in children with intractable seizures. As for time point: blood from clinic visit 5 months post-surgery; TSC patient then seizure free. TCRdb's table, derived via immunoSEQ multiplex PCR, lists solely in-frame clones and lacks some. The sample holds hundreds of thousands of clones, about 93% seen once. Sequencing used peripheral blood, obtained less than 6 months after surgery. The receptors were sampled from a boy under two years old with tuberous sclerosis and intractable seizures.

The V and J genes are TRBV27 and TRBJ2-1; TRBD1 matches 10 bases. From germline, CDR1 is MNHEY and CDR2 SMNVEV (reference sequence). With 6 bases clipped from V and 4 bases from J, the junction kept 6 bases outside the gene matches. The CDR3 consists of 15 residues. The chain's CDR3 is CASRSGTGVYNEQFF. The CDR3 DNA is TGTGCCAGCAGATCCGGGACAGGGGTATACAATGAGCAGTTCTTC.

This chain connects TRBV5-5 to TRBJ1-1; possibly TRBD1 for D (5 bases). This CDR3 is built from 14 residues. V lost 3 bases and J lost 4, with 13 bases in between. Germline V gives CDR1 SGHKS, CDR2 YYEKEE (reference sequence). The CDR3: CASSSRVLTTEAFF. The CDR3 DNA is TGTGCCAGCAGCTCCAGGGTTCTTACCACTGAAGCTTTCTTT.

The CDR3 coding sequence is TGCGCCAGCAGCCTCGGACTAGCGGGAAATGAGCAGTTCTTC. Translated, it gives CASSLGLAGNEQFF. The V and J genes are TRBV23-1 and TRBJ2-1; 12 nucleotides agree with TRBD2. TRBV23-1 carries the ORF label, with uncertain function. V trimming: 6 bases; J trimming: 7 bases; junction bases outside the gene matches: 4. The length of the CDR3 is 14 residues.

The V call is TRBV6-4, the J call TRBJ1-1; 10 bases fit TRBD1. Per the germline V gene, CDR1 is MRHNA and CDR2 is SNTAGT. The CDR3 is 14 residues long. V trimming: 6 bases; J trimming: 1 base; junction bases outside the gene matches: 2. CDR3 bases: TGTGCCAGCAGGAGGGACAGGGGGAACACTGAAGCTTTCTTT. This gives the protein CASRRDRGNTEAFF.

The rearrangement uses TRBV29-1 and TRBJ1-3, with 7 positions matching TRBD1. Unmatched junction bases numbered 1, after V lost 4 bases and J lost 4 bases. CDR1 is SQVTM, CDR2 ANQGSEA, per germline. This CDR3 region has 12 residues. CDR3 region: CSVGQGGNTIYF. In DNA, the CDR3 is TGCAGCGTTGGACAGGGAGGAAACACCATATATTTT.

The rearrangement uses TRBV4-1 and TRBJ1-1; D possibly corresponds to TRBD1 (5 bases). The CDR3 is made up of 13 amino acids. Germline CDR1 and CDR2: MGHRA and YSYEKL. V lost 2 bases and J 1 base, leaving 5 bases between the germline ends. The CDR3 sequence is CASSQTGNTEAFF. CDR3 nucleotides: TGCGCCAGCAGCCAAACAGGGAACACTGAAGCTTTCTTT.

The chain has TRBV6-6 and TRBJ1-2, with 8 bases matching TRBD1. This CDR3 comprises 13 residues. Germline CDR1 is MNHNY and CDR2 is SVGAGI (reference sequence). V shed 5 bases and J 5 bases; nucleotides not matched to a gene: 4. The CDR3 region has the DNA TGTGCCAGCAGTCAGGACAGGGCTTATGGCTACACCTTC. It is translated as CASSQDRAYGYTF.

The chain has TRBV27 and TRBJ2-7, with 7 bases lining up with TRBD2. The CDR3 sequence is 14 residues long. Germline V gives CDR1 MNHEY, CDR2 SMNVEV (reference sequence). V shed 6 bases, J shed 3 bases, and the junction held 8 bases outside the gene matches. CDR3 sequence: CASSPIAGDYEQYF. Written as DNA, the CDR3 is TGTGCCAGCAGCCCAATAGCGGGTGACTACGAGCAGTACTTC.

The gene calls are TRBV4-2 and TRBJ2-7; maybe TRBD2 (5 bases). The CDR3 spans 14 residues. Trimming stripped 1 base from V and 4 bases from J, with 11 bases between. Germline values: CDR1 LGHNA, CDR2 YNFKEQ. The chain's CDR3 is CASSQGGRAYEQYF. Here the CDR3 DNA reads TGTGCCAGCAGCCAAGGCGGGCGAGCTTACGAGCAGTACTTC.

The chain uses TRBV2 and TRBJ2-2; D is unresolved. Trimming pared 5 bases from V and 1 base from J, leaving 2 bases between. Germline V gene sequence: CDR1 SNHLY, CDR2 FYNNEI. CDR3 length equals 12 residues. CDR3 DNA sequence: TGTGCCAGCAGTTTGAACACCGGGGAGCTGTTTTTT. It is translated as CASSLNTGELFF.

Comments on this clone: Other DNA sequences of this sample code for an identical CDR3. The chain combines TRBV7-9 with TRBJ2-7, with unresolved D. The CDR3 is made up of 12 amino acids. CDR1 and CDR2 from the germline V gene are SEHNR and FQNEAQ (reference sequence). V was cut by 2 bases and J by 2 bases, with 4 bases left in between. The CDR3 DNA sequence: TGTGCCAGCAGCTTACGGACCTACGAGCAGTACTTC. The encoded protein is CASSLRTYEQYF.

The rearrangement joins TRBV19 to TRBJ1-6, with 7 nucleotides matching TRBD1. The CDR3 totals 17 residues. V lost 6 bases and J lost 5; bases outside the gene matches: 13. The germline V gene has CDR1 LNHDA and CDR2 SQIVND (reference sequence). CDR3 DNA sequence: TGTGCCAGTAGCGCTAACAGGGGATCACCGGATAATTCACCCCTCCACTTT. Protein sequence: CASSANRGSPDNSPLHF.

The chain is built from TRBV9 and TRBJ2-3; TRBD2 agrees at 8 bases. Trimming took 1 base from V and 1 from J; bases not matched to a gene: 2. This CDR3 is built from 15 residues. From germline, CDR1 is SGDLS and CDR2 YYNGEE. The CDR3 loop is CASSVTLAGTDTQYF. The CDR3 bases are TGTGCCAGCAGCGTAACACTAGCGGGCACAGATACGCAGTATTTT.

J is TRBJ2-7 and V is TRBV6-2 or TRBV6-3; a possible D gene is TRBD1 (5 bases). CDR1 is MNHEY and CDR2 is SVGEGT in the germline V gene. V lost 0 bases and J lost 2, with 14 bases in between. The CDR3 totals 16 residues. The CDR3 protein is CASSYSRDSPTYEQYF. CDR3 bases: TGTGCCAGCAGTTACTCGCGTGACAGTCCAACCTACGAGCAGTACTTC.

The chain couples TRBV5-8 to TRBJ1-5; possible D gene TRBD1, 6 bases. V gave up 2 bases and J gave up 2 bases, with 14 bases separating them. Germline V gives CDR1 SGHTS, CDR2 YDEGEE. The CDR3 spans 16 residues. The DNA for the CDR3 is TGTGCCAGCAGCTTCATCAGGGGTTCGGGCAATCAGCCCCAGCATTTT. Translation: CASSFIRGSGNQPQHF.

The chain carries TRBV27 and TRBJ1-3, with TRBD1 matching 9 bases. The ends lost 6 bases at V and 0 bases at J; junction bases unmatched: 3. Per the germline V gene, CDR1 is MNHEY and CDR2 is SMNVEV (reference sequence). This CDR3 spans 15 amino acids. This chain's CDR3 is CASSLQGASGNTIYF. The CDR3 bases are TGTGCCAGCAGCCTACAGGGGGCCTCTGGAAACACCATATATTTT.

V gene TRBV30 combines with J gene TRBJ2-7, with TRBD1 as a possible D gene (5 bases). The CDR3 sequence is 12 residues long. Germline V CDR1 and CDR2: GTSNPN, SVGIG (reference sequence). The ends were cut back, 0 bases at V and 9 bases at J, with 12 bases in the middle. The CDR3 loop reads CAWSVASTGQYF. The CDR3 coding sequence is TGTGCCTGGAGTGTTGCCTCCACAGGGCAGTACTTC.

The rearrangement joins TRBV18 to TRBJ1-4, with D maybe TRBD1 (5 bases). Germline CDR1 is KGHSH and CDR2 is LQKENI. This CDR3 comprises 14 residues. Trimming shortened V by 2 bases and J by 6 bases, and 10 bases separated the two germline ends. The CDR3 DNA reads TGTGCCAGCTCACCATGGGAAGGGGATGAAAAACTGTTTTTT. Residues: CASSPWEGDEKLFF.

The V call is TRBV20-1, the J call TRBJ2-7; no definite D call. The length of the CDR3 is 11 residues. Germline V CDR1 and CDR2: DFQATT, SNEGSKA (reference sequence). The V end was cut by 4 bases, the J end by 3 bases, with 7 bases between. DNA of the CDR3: TGCAGTGCTACCACGCGCTACGAGCAGTACTTC. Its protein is CSATTRYEQYF.

For the CDR3, the DNA is TGTGCCAGCAGTGAAGAGGGGGCGGAAGGCTACACCTTC. Protein: CASSEEGAEGYTF. The gene calls are TRBV2 and TRBJ1-2; 7 bases align to TRBD1. V shed 1 base and J 8 bases; nucleotides not matched to a gene: 4. The CDR3 runs 13 residues. CDR1 is SNHLY and CDR2 is FYNNEI in the germline V gene.

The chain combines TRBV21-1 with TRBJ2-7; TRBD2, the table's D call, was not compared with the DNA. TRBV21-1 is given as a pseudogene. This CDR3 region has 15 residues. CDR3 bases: TGTGCCAGCATTCCGACTAGCGGGAGGGCCTACGAGCAGTACTTC. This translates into CASIPTSGRAYEQYF.

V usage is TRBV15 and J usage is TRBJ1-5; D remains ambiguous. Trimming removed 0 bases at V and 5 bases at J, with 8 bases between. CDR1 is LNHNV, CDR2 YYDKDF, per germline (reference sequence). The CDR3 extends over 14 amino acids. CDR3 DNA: TGTGCCACCAGCAGAGATGGCATAGATCAGCCCCAGCATTTT. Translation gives CATSRDGIDQPQHF.